The sequence of this T cell receptor beta chain was determined in a study of regulatory T cells in long-lasting Graves disease. Arm-PCR with iRepertoire HTBI primers amplified the CDR3 regions for these TCR beta libraries. One entry per CDR3 protein, called by TCRdb with MiXCR from the multiplex PCR reads. The sample consists of around 480,000 distinct CDR3 sequences, under 20% of them appearing once. Time point here: newly diagnosed GD, antithyroid drugs for less than 3 months. The TCR library was made from RNA that had been extracted from PBMCs in TRIzol. Trimming removed 7 bases from V and 1 base from J; junction bases left unmatched: 19. Per the germline V gene, CDR1 is MNHNS and CDR2 is SASEGT. This CDR3 region has 19 residues. This sample also belongs to another study, concerning T cells in Graves' hyperthyroidism and ophthalmopathy. That report adds: Uncontrolled infection, other autoimmune disease, pregnancy or lactation excluded patients.

This clonotype was sampled from a man aged 40-55 years with Graves disease. This material consisted of peripheral blood mononuclear cells (PBMCs), taken at new diagnosis, from a patient treated with antithyroid drugs. The V and J genes are TRBV6-1 and TRBJ2-5; TRBD1 aligns across 9 bases. CDR3 sequence reads: CASTPAPGTGSKIQETQYF. The DNA for the CDR3 is TGTGCCAGCACCCCGGCCCCCGGGACAGGGTCCAAGATCCAAGAGACCCAGTACTTC.